Below are 23 T cell receptor beta chains sequenced from a single sample in a study of shared clonotypes between healthy human individuals. TCRdb's copy holds only in-frame clones and misses some; the assay was immunoSEQ multiplex PCR. The sample shows about 1.1 million clones, roughly 77% of them seen only once. What was sequenced was memory CD4+ T cells from PBMCs. As to subset: CD45RA-negative fraction. Every receptor here comes from a man between 18 and 29 years old in good health. Some clones in this sample may be carry-over from other donors' samples.

This clone was seen ten or more times. The same CDR3 can be traced to other DNA sequences in this sample. The CDR3 region is CASSSGHQNTEAFF. The CDR3 nucleotides read TGTGCCAGCAGCTCGGGTCACCAGAACACTGAAGCTTTCTTT. The chain has TRBV7-9 and TRBJ1-1; D gene ambiguous. The CDR3 extends over 14 amino acids. With 4 bases removed from V and 1 base from J, the gap between germline ends came to 10 bases. Per germline, CDR1 SEHNR and CDR2 FQNEAQ (reference sequence).

This clone has just a few counts. The chain combines TRBV11-2 with TRBJ1-1, with TRBD1 matching 7 bases. This CDR3 comprises 12 residues. V lost 5 bases, J lost 9 bases, and 6 bases stayed unmatched. Per the germline V gene, CDR1 is SGHAT and CDR2 is FQNNGV. The CDR3 loop is CASSQRDSQAFF. Here the CDR3 DNA reads TGTGCCAGCAGCCAGAGGGACAGTCAAGCTTTCTTT.

The V call is TRBV5-6, the J call TRBJ1-4, with 8 nucleotides matching TRBD1. Looked up from germline, CDR1 is SGHDT and CDR2 is YYEEEE. The CDR3 covers 15 residues. Unmatched junction bases numbered 8, after V lost 4 bases and J lost 6 bases. Here the CDR3 reads CASSPGTGTYEKLFF. CDR3 bases: TGTGCCAGCAGCCCCGGGACAGGAACCTATGAAAAACTGTTTTTT.

The table lists this clone with many counts. The chain combines TRBV27 with TRBJ1-2; 9 nucleotides line up with TRBD1. Trimming took 5 bases from V and 3 from J; bases not matched to a gene: 16. The CDR3 has 18 amino acids. Germline CDR1 MNHEY, CDR2 SMNVEV (reference sequence). The CDR3 nucleotides read TGTGCCAGCAGTCCCGGGGGGGACAGGGCCATACTAGACTATGGCTACACCTTC. As protein: CASSPGGDRAILDYGYTF.

V is TRBV12-5 and J is TRBJ2-3; 9 bases are a match to TRBD1. The V gene end was trimmed by 7 bases and the J gene end by 4 bases; junction bases not matched to a gene: 9. The CDR3 totals 15 residues. Germline V gene lookup returns CDR1 LGHNT and CDR2 FRNRAP. For the CDR3, the DNA is TGTGCTAGTGCCCTCGGGACAGGGAACCCAGATACGCAGTATTTT. It yields the protein CASALGTGNPDTQYF.

The genes are TRBV4-3 and TRBJ2-3; TRBD2 matches at 8 bases. The germline V gene encodes CDR1 LGHNA and CDR2 YSLEER. V trimming: 1 base; J trimming: 3 bases; junction bases outside the gene matches: 3. The CDR3 is made up of 15 amino acids. CDR3 in amino acids: CASSQGRGGTDTQYF. In DNA form, the CDR3 reads TGCGCCAGCAGCCAAGGCCGGGGGGGGACAGATACGCAGTATTTT.

The chain recombines TRBV10-3 with TRBJ2-1; D uncertain. Germline loops: CDR1 ENHRY, CDR2 SYGVKD. The CDR3 runs to 11 residues. With 8 bases removed from V and 5 bases from J, the gap between germline ends came to 7 bases. CDR3 region: CAIGRHNEQFF. As DNA, the CDR3 is TGTGCCATCGGCAGGCACAATGAGCAGTTCTTC.

A few counts support this clone. The chain employs TRBV30 and TRBJ2-5; 8 bases fit TRBD1. V lost 5 bases, J lost 9 bases, and 5 bases stayed unmatched. This CDR3 contains 11 residues. Per the germline V gene, CDR1 is GTSNPN and CDR2 is SVGIG (reference sequence). The CDR3 spells CAWADRGAQYF. For the CDR3, the DNA is TGTGCCTGGGCTGACAGGGGCGCCCAGTACTTC.

Regarding this clone: A read error is likely here: a far larger clone is one base away. This chain joins TRBV5-1 and TRBJ2-2, with 7 bases identical to TRBD1. The CDR3 covers 15 residues. The germline CDR1 and CDR2 sequences are SGHRS and YFSETQ. The CDR3 nucleotides read TGCGCCGGCAGCCGGGGACAGACAAACACCGGGGAGCTGTTTTTT. Residues: CAGSRGQTNTGELFF.

This clone has a handful of counts. The chain couples TRBV28 to TRBJ2-3, with 7 bases aligning to TRBD1. The CDR3 extends over 15 amino acids. Germline V gene sequence: CDR1 MDHEN, CDR2 SYDVKM. Trimming took 4 bases from V and 1 from J; bases not matched to a gene: 5. The CDR3 nucleotides read TGTGCCAGCAGTTCCTGGGGACAGCGCACAGATACGCAGTATTTT. Encoded protein: CASSSWGQRTDTQYF. Full variable domain (rest looked up from reference TRBV28 and TRBJ2-3): DVKVTQSSRYLVKRTGEKVFLECVQDMDHENMFWYRQDPGLGLRLIYFSYDVKMKEKGDIPEGYSVSREKKERFSLILESASTNQTSMYLCASSSWGQRTDTQYFGPGTRLTVL.

This chain uses TRBV2 with TRBJ2-2; D is possibly TRBD2 (5 bases). The CDR3 extends over 14 amino acids. V lost 4 bases and J 3 bases, leaving 9 bases between the germline ends. The germline gives CDR1 SNHLY, CDR2 FYNNEI. CDR3 in DNA: TGTGCCAGCAGTGCACGGGAATACACCGGGGAGCTGTTTTTT. The encoded protein is CASSAREYTGELFF.

As for this clone: A single base separates this from a much larger clone, so it may be a read error. The V gene is TRBV30, the J gene TRBJ2-7, with D hard to call. Trimming took 7 bases from V and 2 from J, leaving 21 bases between them. Germline lookup yields CDR1 GTSNPN and CDR2 SVGIG (reference sequence). This CDR3 has 15 residues. CDR3 sequence: CALAFDQIVAYEQYF. The DNA for the CDR3 is TGTGCCTTAGCCTTTGACCAGATAGTGGCCTACGAGCAGTACTTC.

The CDR3 DNA reads TGTGCCAGCAGCTTAGCTAGGACTAGCGGGGAGACCCAGTACTTC. It encodes CASSLARTSGETQYF. The chain is built from TRBV7-7 and TRBJ2-5; 11 bases agree with TRBD2. Unmatched junction bases numbered 2, after V lost 0 bases and J lost 5 bases. This CDR3 comprises 15 residues. The V gene's germline CDR1 is SSHAT and CDR2 FNYEAQ (reference sequence).

The rearrangement joins TRBV23-1 to TRBJ1-2, with 7 bases aligning to TRBD1. TRBV23-1 is annotated as an ORF whose role is uncertain. J lost 0 bases, V lost 2 bases, and 3 bases had no gene match. CDR3 length equals 15 residues. DNA for the CDR3: TGCGCCAGCAGTCAAATACAGGGGACTAACTATGGCTACACCTTC. Residues: CASSQIQGTNYGYTF.

This rearrangement joins TRBV7-9 to TRBJ1-3; D is undetermined. This CDR3 is built from 15 residues. Trimming shortened V by 4 bases and J by 4 bases, and 14 bases separated the two germline ends. Germline V CDR1 and CDR2: SEHNR, FQNEAQ (reference sequence). Written as DNA, the CDR3 is TGTGCCAGCAGCTCGACTACTTCGGGAGGAAACACCATATATTTT. Translation: CASSSTTSGGNTIYF.

About this clone itself: This sample includes further DNA sequences coding for the same CDR3. V gene TRBV5-4 combines with J gene TRBJ2-3, with 11 bases aligning to TRBD2. J gave up 3 bases and V 1 base, and 1 base lay outside the gene matches. CDR1 SGHNT and CDR2 YYREEE come from the germline V gene (reference sequence). This CDR3 comprises 15 residues. Here the CDR3 reads CASSLRTSGTDTQYF. CDR3 nucleotide sequence: TGTGCCAGCAGCTTGAGGACTAGCGGGACAGATACGCAGTATTTT.

The chain combines TRBV29-1 with TRBJ2-1; no reliable D call. Deletions cut 6 bases from V and 7 bases from J, with 16 bases between. The germline CDR1 and CDR2 sequences are SQVTM and ANQGSEA. The CDR3 contains 13 residues. The CDR3 is CSVMGGWGNEQFF. The CDR3 nucleotides read TGCAGCGTGATGGGTGGATGGGGTAATGAGCAGTTCTTC.

The genes are TRBV27 and TRBJ2-1, with D perhaps TRBD2 (6 bases). V shed 2 bases and J shed 0 bases, with 8 bases lying between them. The germline V gene has CDR1 MNHEY and CDR2 SMNVEV (reference sequence). The CDR3 is 15 amino acids. Written as DNA, the CDR3 is TGTGCCAGCAGTTTAGCCGGGAGCTCCTACAATGAGCAGTTCTTC. It translates to CASSLAGSSYNEQFF.

The chain has TRBV28 and TRBJ2-3, with D maybe TRBD1 (5 bases). Trimming pared 4 bases from V and 2 bases from J, leaving 16 bases between. The CDR3 spans 16 residues. Germline V gene lookup returns CDR1 MDHEN and CDR2 SYDVKM. The CDR3 region is CASSSVQGLTTDTQYF. The CDR3 region has the DNA TGTGCCAGCAGTTCAGTGCAGGGCCTTACCACAGATACGCAGTATTTT.

The count of this clone is one. This chain uses TRBV19 with TRBJ1-5, with D unresolved. CDR1 and CDR2 (germline): LNHDA, SQIVND (reference sequence). The CDR3 contains 14 residues. V was cut by 4 bases and J by 2 bases, with 9 bases left in between. The CDR3 DNA reads TGTGCCAGTAGTAATCGGTGGGGCAATCAGCCCCAGCATTTT. This codes for CASSNRWGNQPQHF.

The J gene is TRBJ1-1, the V gene TRBV28; TRBD1 is a possible D gene (6 bases). V lost 5 bases, J lost 11 bases, and 15 bases lay in between. The CDR3 consists of 12 residues. The germline CDR1 and CDR2 sequences are MDHEN and SYDVKM. The CDR3 here is CASSPPEGVAFF. CDR3 in DNA: TGTGCCAGCAGTCCCCCGGAGGGGGTGGCTTTCTTT.

In regard to this clone: Different DNA sequences within this sample yield the same CDR3. This chain joins TRBV2 and TRBJ1-2; weak D call: TRBD1 (5 bases). Trimming took 4 bases from V and 3 from J, leaving 9 bases between them. The CDR3 loop spans 13 amino acids. Per the germline V gene, CDR1 is SNHLY and CDR2 is FYNNEI. The DNA of the CDR3 is TGTGCCAGCAGTGGGGGACGGGACTATGGCTACACCTTC. Amino acids: CASSGGRDYGYTF.

This chain connects TRBV7-2 to TRBJ2-7; 7 nucleotides agree with TRBD2. The CDR3 covers 14 residues. V trimming: 1 base; J trimming: 4 bases; junction bases outside the gene matches: 4. The germline CDR1 and CDR2 sequences are SGHTA and FQGNSA. CDR3 coding DNA: TGTGCCAGCAGCTTAGGTCAGGGAGGGTACGAGCAGTACTTC. It translates to CASSLGQGGYEQYF. The full variable domain, its missing parts supplied by reference TRBV7-2 and TRBJ2-7, is GAGVSQSPSNKVTEKGKDVELRCDPISGHTALYWYRQSLGQGLEFLIYFQGNSAPDKSGLPSDRFSAERTGGSVSTLTIQRTQQEDSAVYLCASSLGQGGYEQYFGPGTRLTVT.